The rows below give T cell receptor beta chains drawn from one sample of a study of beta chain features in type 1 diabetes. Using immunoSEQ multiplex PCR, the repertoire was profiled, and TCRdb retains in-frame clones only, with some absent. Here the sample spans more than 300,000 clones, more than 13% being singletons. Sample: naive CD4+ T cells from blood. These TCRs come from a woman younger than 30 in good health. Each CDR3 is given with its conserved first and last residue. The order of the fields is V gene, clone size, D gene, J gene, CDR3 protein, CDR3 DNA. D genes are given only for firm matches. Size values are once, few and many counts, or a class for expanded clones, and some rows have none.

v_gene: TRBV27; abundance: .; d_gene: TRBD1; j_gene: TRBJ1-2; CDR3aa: CASRRPGQGYGYTF; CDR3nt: TGTGCCAGCAGGAGACCGGGACAGGGATATGGCTACACCTTC
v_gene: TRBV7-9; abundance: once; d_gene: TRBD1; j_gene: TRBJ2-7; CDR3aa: CASSRDRVGEQYF; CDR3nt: TGTGCCAGCAGCCGGGACAGGGTAGGCGAGCAGTACTTC
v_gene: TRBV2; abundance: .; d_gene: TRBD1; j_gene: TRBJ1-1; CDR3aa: CASSLTGRNTEAFF; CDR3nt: TGTGCCAGCAGTTTGACAGGGAGGAACACTGAAGCTTTCTTT
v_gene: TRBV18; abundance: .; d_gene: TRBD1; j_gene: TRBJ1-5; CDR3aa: CASSPGTGSNQPQHF; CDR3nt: TGTGCCAGCTCACCAGGGACAGGTAGCAATCAGCCCCAGCATTTT
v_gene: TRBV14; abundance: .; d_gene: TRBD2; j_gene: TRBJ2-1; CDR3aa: CASSKRLADLYNEQFF; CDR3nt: TGTGCCAGCAGCAAAAGACTAGCGGACTTATACAATGAGCAGTTCTTC
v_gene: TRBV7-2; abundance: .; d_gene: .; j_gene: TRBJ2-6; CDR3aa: CASSKNTGANVLTF; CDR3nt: TGTGCCAGCAGTAAAAACACTGGGGCCAACGTCCTGACTTTC
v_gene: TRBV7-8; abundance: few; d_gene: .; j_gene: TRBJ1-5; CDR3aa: CASSLRLNPSNQPQHF; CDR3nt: TGTGCCAGCAGTCTAAGACTCAATCCTAGCAATCAGCCCCAGCATTTT
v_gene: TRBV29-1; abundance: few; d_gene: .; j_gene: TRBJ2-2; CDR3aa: CSVELANTGELFF; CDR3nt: TGCAGCGTTGAGCTAGCCAACACCGGGGAGCTGTTTTTT
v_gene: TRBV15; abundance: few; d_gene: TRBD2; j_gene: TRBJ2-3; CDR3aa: CATSIAAWEGRTDTQYF; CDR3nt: TGTGCCACCAGCATCGCGGCGTGGGAGGGCCGAACAGATACGCAGTATTTT
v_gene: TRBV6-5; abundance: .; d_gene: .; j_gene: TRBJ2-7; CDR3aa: CASSYNRGYEQYF; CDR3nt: TGTGCCAGCAGTTACAATCGGGGCTACGAGCAGTACTTC
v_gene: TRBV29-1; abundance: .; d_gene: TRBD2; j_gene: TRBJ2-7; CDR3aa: CSVQRLAGSYEQYF; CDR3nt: TGCAGCGTGCAGAGACTAGCGGGATCCTACGAGCAGTACTTC
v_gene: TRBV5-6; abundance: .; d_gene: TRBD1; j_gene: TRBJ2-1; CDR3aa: CASSFPDRGIHNEQFF; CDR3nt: TGTGCCAGCAGCTTCCCTGACAGGGGGATACACAATGAGCAGTTCTTC
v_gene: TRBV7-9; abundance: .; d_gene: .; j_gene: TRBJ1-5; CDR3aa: CASSVDVQNQPQHF; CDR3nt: TGTGCCAGCAGCGTCGACGTACAGAATCAGCCCCAGCATTTT
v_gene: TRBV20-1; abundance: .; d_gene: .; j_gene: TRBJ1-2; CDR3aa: CSAEGSYGYTF; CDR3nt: TGCAGTGCTGAGGGATCCTATGGCTACACCTTC
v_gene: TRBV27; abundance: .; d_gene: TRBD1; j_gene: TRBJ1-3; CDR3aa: CASSLSSGTASSGNTIYF; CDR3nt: TGTGCCAGCAGTTTGTCTTCCGGGACAGCGAGCTCTGGAAACACCATATATTTT
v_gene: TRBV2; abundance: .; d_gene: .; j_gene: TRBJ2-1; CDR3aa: CASTPPGVGQFF; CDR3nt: TGTGCCAGCACTCCCCCAGGTGTTGGGCAGTTCTTC